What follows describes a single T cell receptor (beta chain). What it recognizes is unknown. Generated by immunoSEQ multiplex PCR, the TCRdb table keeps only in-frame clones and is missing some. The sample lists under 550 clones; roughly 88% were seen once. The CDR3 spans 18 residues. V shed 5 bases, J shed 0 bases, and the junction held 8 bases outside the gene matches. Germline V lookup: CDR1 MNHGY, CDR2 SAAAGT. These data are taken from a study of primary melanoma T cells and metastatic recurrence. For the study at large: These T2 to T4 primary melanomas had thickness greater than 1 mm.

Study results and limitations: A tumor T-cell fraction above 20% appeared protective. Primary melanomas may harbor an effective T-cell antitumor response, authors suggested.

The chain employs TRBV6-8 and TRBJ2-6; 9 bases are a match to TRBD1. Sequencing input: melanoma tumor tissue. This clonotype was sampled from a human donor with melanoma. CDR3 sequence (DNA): TGTGCCAGCAGTGACCCGGGACAGGGATCCTCTGGGGCCAACGTCCTGACTTTC. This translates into CASSDPGQGSSGANVLTF.